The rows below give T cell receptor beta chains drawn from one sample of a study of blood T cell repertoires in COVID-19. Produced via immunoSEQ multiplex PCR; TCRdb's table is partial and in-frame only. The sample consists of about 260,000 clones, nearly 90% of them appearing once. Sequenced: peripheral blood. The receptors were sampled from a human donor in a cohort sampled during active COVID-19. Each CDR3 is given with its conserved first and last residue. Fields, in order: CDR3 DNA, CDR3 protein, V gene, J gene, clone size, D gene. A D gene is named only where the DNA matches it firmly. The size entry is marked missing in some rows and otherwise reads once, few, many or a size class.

CDR3 DNA: TGTGCCTGGAGCACCGGAAAGAGGGACACTGAAGCTTTCTTT; CDR3 protein: CAWSTGKRDTEAFF; V gene: TRBV30; J gene: TRBJ1-1; clone size: .; D gene: .
CDR3 DNA: TGTGCCAGCAGTGAAGACAGGGGGTACACAGATACGCAGTATTTT; CDR3 protein: CASSEDRGYTDTQYF; V gene: TRBV2; J gene: TRBJ2-3; clone size: .; D gene: TRBD1
CDR3 DNA: TGTGCCTGGAGTGTCACCCAGGGCTATGGCTACACCTTC; CDR3 protein: CAWSVTQGYGYTF; V gene: TRBV30; J gene: TRBJ1-2; clone size: few; D gene: .
CDR3 DNA: TGTGCCAGCAGCTTGTGGGGCAGTGCCTACGAGCAGTACTTC; CDR3 protein: CASSLWGSAYEQYF; V gene: TRBV5-4; J gene: TRBJ2-7; clone size: .; D gene: .
CDR3 DNA: TGTGCCAGCAGCTTAGATAGGGGCGCAAATACGCAGTATTTT; CDR3 protein: CASSLDRGANTQYF; V gene: TRBV7-8; J gene: TRBJ2-3; clone size: .; D gene: .
CDR3 DNA: TGTGCCAGCAGTTACCATCGGCAGGCTTCCCCCTACGAGCAGTACTTC; CDR3 protein: CASSYHRQASPYEQYF; V gene: TRBV6-2/TRBV6-3; J gene: TRBJ2-7; clone size: .; D gene: .
CDR3 DNA: TGTGCCAGCAGTGTACAGGGTTCGGGCACAGATACGCAGTATTTT; CDR3 protein: CASSVQGSGTDTQYF; V gene: TRBV27; J gene: TRBJ2-3; clone size: .; D gene: .
CDR3 DNA: TGTGCCAGCACCATTAGCGGGGCGAACACCGGGGAGCTGTTTTTT; CDR3 protein: CASTISGANTGELFF; V gene: TRBV9; J gene: TRBJ2-2; clone size: .; D gene: TRBD2
CDR3 DNA: TGCGCCAGCAGCCAAGATCAGTTAGGGGTCCCAAACTATGGCTACACCTTC; CDR3 protein: CASSQDQLGVPNYGYTF; V gene: TRBV4-3; J gene: TRBJ1-2; clone size: once; D gene: .
CDR3 DNA: TGTGCCAGTAGCCTCACAGGGGGCGCTGACAACGAGCAGTACTTC; CDR3 protein: CASSLTGGADNEQYF; V gene: TRBV19; J gene: TRBJ2-7; clone size: .; D gene: TRBD1
CDR3 DNA: TGTGCCAGCAGCTTAGGCCTTAGACGGACAGGGAACACTGAAGCTTTCTTT; CDR3 protein: CASSLGLRRTGNTEAFF; V gene: TRBV11-2; J gene: TRBJ1-1; clone size: .; D gene: TRBD1
CDR3 DNA: TGCGCCAGCAGCCAAGATAGGCGGCTAGCGGGTTACAATGAGCAGTTCTTC; CDR3 protein: CASSQDRRLAGYNEQFF; V gene: TRBV4-3; J gene: TRBJ2-1; clone size: .; D gene: TRBD2
CDR3 DNA: TGTGCCAGCAGGGCCGGGACAGGGGTTTTTGGCTACACCTTC; CDR3 protein: CASRAGTGVFGYTF; V gene: TRBV6-5; J gene: TRBJ1-2; clone size: once; D gene: TRBD1
CDR3 DNA: TGTGCCAGCTCTAGATTTGGAGCGAACTACGAGCAGTACTTC; CDR3 protein: CASSRFGANYEQYF; V gene: TRBV3-1/TRBV3-2; J gene: TRBJ2-7; clone size: .; D gene: .
CDR3 DNA: TGTGCCAGTAGTCCATTGACCGAGGAGGAGGGGAATACGCAGTATTTT; CDR3 protein: CASSPLTEEEGNTQYF; V gene: TRBV19; J gene: TRBJ2-3; clone size: .; D gene: .
CDR3 DNA: TGTGCCAGCACGTCACAGGCCTACGAGCAGTACTTC; CDR3 protein: CASTSQAYEQYF; V gene: TRBV12-3/TRBV12-4; J gene: TRBJ2-7; clone size: .; D gene: .
CDR3 DNA: TGTGCCAGCAGCGACCGACAGGGGCCTTATGGCTACACCTTC; CDR3 protein: CASSDRQGPYGYTF; V gene: TRBV11-2; J gene: TRBJ1-2; clone size: few; D gene: TRBD1
CDR3 DNA: TGCAGCGTTGAAAGGAGTGCCTACAATGAGCAGTTCTTC; CDR3 protein: CSVERSAYNEQFF; V gene: TRBV29-1; J gene: TRBJ2-1; clone size: .; D gene: .
CDR3 DNA: TGTGCCAGCAGCTCGCAGGGGGCGTTCTATGGCTACACCTTC; CDR3 protein: CASSSQGAFYGYTF; V gene: TRBV7-2; J gene: TRBJ1-2; clone size: few; D gene: TRBD1
CDR3 DNA: TGTGCCAGCAGTTTAGGGGAGCTCCTCTATAATTCACCCCTCCACTTT; CDR3 protein: CASSLGELLYNSPLHF; V gene: TRBV28; J gene: TRBJ1-6; clone size: .; D gene: .
CDR3 DNA: TGTGCCAGCAGCCTAGCCCGGTCTTCCGGGGCCAACGTCCTGACTTTC; CDR3 protein: CASSLARSSGANVLTF; V gene: TRBV7-2; J gene: TRBJ2-6; clone size: .; D gene: .
CDR3 DNA: TGTGCCAGCAGTGGGACAGGGTGGGGAACTGAAGCTTTCTTT; CDR3 protein: CASSGTGWGTEAFF; V gene: TRBV6-4; J gene: TRBJ1-1; clone size: few; D gene: TRBD1
CDR3 DNA: TGTGCCAGCAGCGAGAGTAGCGGGATTGCCTACGAGCAGTACTTC; CDR3 protein: CASSESSGIAYEQYF; V gene: TRBV4-2; J gene: TRBJ2-7; clone size: .; D gene: TRBD2
CDR3 DNA: TGTGCCAGCAGCGCGTTGTCGGGACTCCCAGTCTACGAGCAGTACTTC; CDR3 protein: CASSALSGLPVYEQYF; V gene: TRBV7-9; J gene: TRBJ2-7; clone size: .; D gene: .
CDR3 DNA: TGCAGCGTTAGCGGGCAGGGCCCGGGTTCACCCCTCCACTTT; CDR3 protein: CSVSGQGPGSPLHF; V gene: TRBV29-1; J gene: TRBJ1-6; clone size: .; D gene: .
CDR3 DNA: TGCGCCAGCAGCTCATTGACAGGGACTGACAACTATGGCTACACCTTC; CDR3 protein: CASSSLTGTDNYGYTF; V gene: TRBV5-1; J gene: TRBJ1-2; clone size: .; D gene: TRBD1
CDR3 DNA: TGTGCCAGCAGCCCAATGACTAGCGGGGAAATAGGGGAGACCCAGTACTTC; CDR3 protein: CASSPMTSGEIGETQYF; V gene: TRBV5-6; J gene: TRBJ2-5; clone size: .; D gene: TRBD2
CDR3 DNA: TGTGCCACCAGTGATCGCGCGGGAGAGGGTAAGCAGTTCTTC; CDR3 protein: CATSDRAGEGKQFF; V gene: TRBV24-1; J gene: TRBJ2-1; clone size: .; D gene: TRBD2
CDR3 DNA: TGTGCCAGCAGCTCGAGGGTGGGAGGCTCCTACGAGCAGTACTTC; CDR3 protein: CASSSRVGGSYEQYF; V gene: TRBV21-1; J gene: TRBJ2-7; clone size: .; D gene: .
CDR3 DNA: TGTGCCATCAGTGAGTCGGGCAGGAACACTGAAGCTTTCTTT; CDR3 protein: CAISESGRNTEAFF; V gene: TRBV10-3; J gene: TRBJ1-1; clone size: few; D gene: .
CDR3 DNA: TGCGCCAGCAGCGTTCAAGCGGGGACAGGGCCCCTCTACGAGCAGTACTTC; CDR3 protein: CASSVQAGTGPLYEQYF; V gene: TRBV4-3; J gene: TRBJ2-7; clone size: .; D gene: TRBD1
CDR3 DNA: TGTGCCAGCAGCTTGGGGACACCGAACACCGGGGAGCTGTTTTTT; CDR3 protein: CASSLGTPNTGELFF; V gene: TRBV5-4; J gene: TRBJ2-2; clone size: .; D gene: .
CDR3 DNA: TGTGCCAGCAGTCTCCTAGCCGCCGAGCAGTTCTTC; CDR3 protein: CASSLLAAEQFF; V gene: TRBV12-3/TRBV12-4; J gene: TRBJ2-1; clone size: .; D gene: .
CDR3 DNA: TGTGCTAGTGGTCCCCCGGAGGGTACGCAGTATTTT; CDR3 protein: CASGPPEGTQYF; V gene: TRBV12-5; J gene: TRBJ2-3; clone size: .; D gene: .
CDR3 DNA: TGTGCCAGCAGCTTGGACAGGGGGCAAGTCTATGGCTACACCTTC; CDR3 protein: CASSLDRGQVYGYTF; V gene: TRBV7-2; J gene: TRBJ1-2; clone size: .; D gene: TRBD1
CDR3 DNA: TGTGCCAGCAGTTTACAGGGATCTAACTATGGCTACACCTTC; CDR3 protein: CASSLQGSNYGYTF; V gene: TRBV2; J gene: TRBJ1-2; clone size: .; D gene: .
CDR3 DNA: TGTGCCAGCAGCTTTCCCGGACGTTCGGGGGAGTGGGAGACCCAGTACTTC; CDR3 protein: CASSFPGRSGEWETQYF; V gene: TRBV5-4; J gene: TRBJ2-5; clone size: .; D gene: .
CDR3 DNA: TGTGCCAGCAGTACCACGACAGGATTGAACACTGAAGCTTTCTTT; CDR3 protein: CASSTTTGLNTEAFF; V gene: TRBV5-5; J gene: TRBJ1-1; clone size: .; D gene: .
CDR3 DNA: TGCGCCAGCAGCTTGGGTGGGGGCCTGAACTATGGCTACACCTTC; CDR3 protein: CASSLGGGLNYGYTF; V gene: TRBV5-1; J gene: TRBJ1-2; clone size: .; D gene: .
CDR3 DNA: TGTGCCAGCAGCTTGGGAACAGGGGTTATAGACCCGGAAGCTTTCTTT; CDR3 protein: CASSLGTGVIDPEAFF; V gene: TRBV5-4; J gene: TRBJ1-1; clone size: .; D gene: TRBD1
CDR3 DNA: TGTGCCAGCTCACCAGCTAGCGGGGGTTCCTACGAGCAGTACTTC; CDR3 protein: CASSPASGGSYEQYF; V gene: TRBV18; J gene: TRBJ2-7; clone size: .; D gene: TRBD2
CDR3 DNA: TGTGCCAGCAGCTTAGGGTCGGAGGGCATTCGTGGAAACACCATATATTTT; CDR3 protein: CASSLGSEGIRGNTIYF; V gene: TRBV7-9; J gene: TRBJ1-3; clone size: .; D gene: .
CDR3 DNA: TGTGCCAGCAGCCAGACGACAGGGGGGACCTATAATTCACCCCTCCACTTT; CDR3 protein: CASSQTTGGTYNSPLHF; V gene: TRBV3-1/TRBV3-2; J gene: TRBJ1-6; clone size: few; D gene: TRBD1
CDR3 DNA: TGTGCCAGCAGTGAGGGGGGAGGGGGGAGTCGATCACCCCTCCACTTT; CDR3 protein: CASSEGGGGSRSPLHF; V gene: TRBV25-1; J gene: TRBJ1-6; clone size: .; D gene: .
CDR3 DNA: TGTGCCAGTAGTATGTCGGGGGGTTCCTACGAGCAGTACTTC; CDR3 protein: CASSMSGGSYEQYF; V gene: TRBV19; J gene: TRBJ2-7; clone size: .; D gene: TRBD2
CDR3 DNA: TGTGCCAGCAGCCAATCCGGACTAGCGGGGGGCCCCCTTTCCTACGAGCAGTACTTC; CDR3 protein: CASSQSGLAGGPLSYEQYF; V gene: TRBV7-9; J gene: TRBJ2-7; clone size: .; D gene: TRBD2
CDR3 DNA: TGTGCCAGCAGTTTTCTTCAGGGCGGCTACACCTTC; CDR3 protein: CASSFLQGGYTF; V gene: TRBV28; J gene: TRBJ1-2; clone size: .; D gene: .
CDR3 DNA: TGTGCCAGCTCACCTACAGGGTCAGGGGGTAACTACAATGAGCAGTTCTTC; CDR3 protein: CASSPTGSGGNYNEQFF; V gene: TRBV18; J gene: TRBJ2-1; clone size: .; D gene: TRBD1
CDR3 DNA: TGCGCCAGCAGCTTGGGGGACAATTCCTACGAGCAGTACTTC; CDR3 protein: CASSLGDNSYEQYF; V gene: TRBV5-1; J gene: TRBJ2-7; clone size: .; D gene: .
CDR3 DNA: TGTGCCACCAGCAGAGATCTTCATCAGGGGACAGGGTTCTCTGGAAACACCATATATTTT; CDR3 protein: CATSRDLHQGTGFSGNTIYF; V gene: TRBV15; J gene: TRBJ1-3; clone size: .; D gene: TRBD1
CDR3 DNA: TGTGCCAGCAGCCACGCTACAGGGGCCTCCTACGAGCAGTACTTC; CDR3 protein: CASSHATGASYEQYF; V gene: TRBV4-2; J gene: TRBJ2-7; clone size: .; D gene: TRBD1
CDR3 DNA: TGCGCCAGCAGCCGACAGGACTTAAATAATTCACCCCTCCACTTT; CDR3 protein: CASSRQDLNNSPLHF; V gene: TRBV4-1; J gene: TRBJ1-6; clone size: .; D gene: .
CDR3 DNA: TGTGCCACCAGCAGAGCATCCAATGAGCAGTTCTTC; CDR3 protein: CATSRASNEQFF; V gene: TRBV15; J gene: TRBJ2-1; clone size: .; D gene: .
CDR3 DNA: TGCGCCAGCAGTGATTACTCCCTAAATCCTACGGAGGAGCAGTACTTC; CDR3 protein: CASSDYSLNPTEEQYF; V gene: TRBV10-1; J gene: TRBJ2-7; clone size: .; D gene: .
CDR3 DNA: TGTGCCAGCAGTTACCGGGGAGAGTGGGATCAGCCCCAGCATTTT; CDR3 protein: CASSYRGEWDQPQHF; V gene: TRBV6-6; J gene: TRBJ1-5; clone size: .; D gene: .